This T cell receptor beta chain comes out of a study of blood T cell repertoires in COVID-19. Per the original methods: Cell counts per sample came from amplifying reference gene primers. The protocol was immunoSEQ multiplex PCR, while the TCRdb copy is restricted to in-frame clones and leaves out a portion. D and trimming were read from the DNA, whereas the V and J calls and clone size are those reported in that table. The repertoire holds 310,000 or so clones, with about 91% as singletons. The age range of participants was roughly 18 to 90 years, with residence in more than 20 US areas. V was pared by 3 bases and J by 5 bases, with 0 bases of the junction left unmatched. Germline values: CDR1 SGHTA, CDR2 FQGNSA. The CDR3 is made up of 15 amino acids.

This chain connects TRBV7-2 to TRBJ2-1, with 14 bases fitting TRBD2. Sequencing was carried out using PBMCs or T cells enriched from blood (not recorded which). This TCR came from a woman aged 40 to 50 who had recovered from COVID-19. CDR3 sequence: CASSLGLAGDNEQFF. Written as DNA, the CDR3 is TGTGCCAGCAGCTTGGGACTAGCGGGGGACAATGAGCAGTTCTTC.